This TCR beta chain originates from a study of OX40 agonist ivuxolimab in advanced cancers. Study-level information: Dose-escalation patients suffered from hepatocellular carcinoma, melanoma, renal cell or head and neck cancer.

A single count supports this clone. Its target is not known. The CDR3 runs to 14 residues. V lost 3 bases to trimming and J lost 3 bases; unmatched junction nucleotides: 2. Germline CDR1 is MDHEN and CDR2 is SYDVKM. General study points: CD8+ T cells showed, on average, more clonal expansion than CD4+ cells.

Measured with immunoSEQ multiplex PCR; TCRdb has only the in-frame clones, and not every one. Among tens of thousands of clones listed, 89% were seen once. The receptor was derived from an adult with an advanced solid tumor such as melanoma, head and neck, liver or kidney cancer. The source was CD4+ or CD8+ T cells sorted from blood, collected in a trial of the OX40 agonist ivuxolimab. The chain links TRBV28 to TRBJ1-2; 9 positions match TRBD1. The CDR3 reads CASSFGDRDYGYTF. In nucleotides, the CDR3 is TGTGCCAGCAGTTTCGGGGACAGGGACTATGGCTACACCTTC.